These 27 T cell receptor beta chains share one sample of origin, sequenced in a study of T cell responses to AZD1222 COVID-19 vaccine. Sequencing was performed with immunoSEQ multiplex PCR; in TCRdb, only in-frame clones are kept and a portion is missing. There are roughly 140,000 clones in the sample; about 88% occur only once, and about 7% lies in the top ten. This sample comprised peripheral blood, obtained after recovery from COVID-19. The receptors shown here come from an adult who had recovered from COVID-19.

The rearrangement uses TRBV7-3 and TRBJ1-1; possibly TRBD1 for D (5 bases). Trimming stripped 5 bases from V and 4 bases from J, with 11 bases between. Germline V gene sequence: CDR1 SGHTA, CDR2 FQGTGA. This CDR3 comprises 13 residues. The CDR3 sequence: CASSGAPGTEAFF. The DNA for the CDR3 is TGTGCCAGCAGCGGGGCCCCTGGCACTGAAGCTTTCTTT.

This chain links TRBV5-1 with TRBJ1-5; maybe TRBD1 (5 bases). The V end was cut by 1 base, the J end by 6 bases, with 17 bases between. CDR3 size: 16 residues. Germline CDR1 and CDR2: SGHRS and YFSETQ. CDR3 amino acids: CASSLNGQGLGQPQHF. CDR3 bases: TGCGCCAGCAGCTTGAACGGGCAGGGTCTCGGTCAGCCCCAGCATTTT.

This rearrangement joins TRBV28 to TRBJ1-4; 7 nucleotides match TRBD1. The CDR3 covers 14 residues. Germline CDR1 is MDHEN and CDR2 is SYDVKM. J lost 10 bases, V lost 7 bases, and 12 bases had no gene match. The CDR3 loop reads CASTISDRARKLFF. The CDR3 region has the DNA TGTGCCAGCACCATTTCCGACAGGGCGCGAAAACTGTTTTTT.

The chain employs TRBV5-4 and TRBJ2-3; a possible D gene is TRBD2 (6 bases). The CDR3 extends over 15 amino acids. V lost 6 bases to trimming and J lost 0 bases, with 14 bases between them. CDR1 is SGHNT and CDR2 is YYREEE in the germline V gene (reference sequence). CDR3 bases: TGTGCCAGCACCCCTATGGAGGGGAGCACAGATACGCAGTATTTT. Amino acid sequence: CASTPMEGSTDTQYF.

The chain employs TRBV9 and TRBJ2-1, with no clear D. Germline CDR1 is SGDLS and CDR2 is YYNGEE. CDR3 length: 13 residues. The V gene lost 1 base and the J gene lost 6 bases, with 8 bases spanning the gap. The CDR3 DNA reads TGTGCCAGCAGCGTAAATACTCTCAATGAGCAGTTCTTC. Protein: CASSVNTLNEQFF.

The chain couples TRBV29-1 to TRBJ2-3; no clear D gene. The CDR3 has 14 residues. CDR1 and CDR2 from the germline V gene are SQVTM and ANQGSEA. V was clipped by 5 bases and J by 0 bases, with 12 bases between them. The DNA for the CDR3 is TGCAGCGTTCGATATGCGGTTAGCACAGATACGCAGTATTTT. It specifies CSVRYAVSTDTQYF.

The chain combines TRBV19 with TRBJ1-1, with TRBD1 matching 7 bases. Germline CDR1 and CDR2: LNHDA and SQIVND (reference sequence). With 8 bases clipped from V and 1 base from J, the junction kept 7 bases outside the gene matches. CDR3 size: 14 residues. CDR3 DNA: TGTGCCAGTCGACAGGGACAGACGAACACTGAAGCTTTCTTT. Its translation is CASRQGQTNTEAFF.

The chain carries TRBV28 and TRBJ1-4; D possibly corresponds to TRBD1 (6 bases). The CDR3 is 15 residues long. Trimming left V 3 bases short and J 5 bases short, with 13 bases between. Germline V gives CDR1 MDHEN, CDR2 SYDVKM. The CDR3 region has the DNA TGTGCCAGCAGTTTTAATTGGGGGGCGAATGAAAAACTGTTTTTT. This translates into CASSFNWGANEKLFF. The full variable domain, in which reference TRBV28 and TRBJ1-4 provide the parts outside the CDR3, is DVKVTQSSRYLVKRTGEKVFLECVQDMDHENMFWYRQDPGLGLRLIYFSYDVKMKEKGDIPEGYSVSREKKERFSLILESASTNQTSMYLCASSFNWGANEKLFFGSGTQLSVL.

V usage is TRBV12-3 or TRBV12-4 and J usage is TRBJ2-1, with a weak D call TRBD1 (5 bases). V shed 2 bases and J shed 10 bases, with 9 bases lying between them. The CDR3 consists of 12 residues. DNA of the CDR3: TGTGCCAGCAGTTTACTTCGACAGGAGCAGTTCTTC. Amino acid sequence: CASSLLRQEQFF.

This clone was counted between two and nine times. The rearrangement links TRBV5-4 to TRBJ1-1, with TRBD1 matching over 7 bases. Germline CDR1 SGHNT, CDR2 YYREEE (reference sequence). The CDR3 covers 16 residues. The ends lost 3 bases at V and 0 bases at J; junction bases unmatched: 8. The CDR3 is CASSYGTASLNTEAFF. The CDR3, as DNA: TGTGCCAGCAGCTATGGGACAGCAAGCCTGAACACTGAAGCTTTCTTT.

This rearrangement joins TRBV7-2 to TRBJ2-7; 10 bases fit TRBD2. Germline V CDR1 and CDR2: SGHTA, FQGNSA. The CDR3 is 18 amino acids. V shed 2 bases, J shed 4 bases, and the junction held 14 bases outside the gene matches. The CDR3 protein is CASSLNLWLAGAKYEQYF. The CDR3 DNA is TGTGCCAGCAGCTTAAATTTGTGGCTAGCGGGGGCTAAGTACGAGCAGTACTTC.

This clone occurred a few times. The V and J genes are TRBV3-1 (or the pseudogene TRBV3-2) and TRBJ1-1; 7 nucleotides agree with TRBD1. Germline CDR1 and CDR2: LGHDT and YNNKEL (reference sequence). CDR3 length equals 13 residues. Trimming removed 0 bases from V and 13 bases from J; junction bases left unmatched: 8. CDR3 coding DNA: TGTGCCAGCAGCCAAGATGGGACAGTCCTGGGTTTCTTT. It yields the protein CASSQDGTVLGFF.

This chain joins TRBV9 and TRBJ1-1; unclear D gene. V was cut by 3 bases and J by 9 bases, with 15 bases left in between. Germline V gene data show CDR1 as SGDLS and CDR2 as YYNGEE. The CDR3 is 13 residues long. The CDR3: CASSGQGGEKAFF. Here the CDR3 DNA reads TGTGCCAGCAGCGGCCAAGGTGGGGAGAAAGCTTTCTTT. The whole variable domain, remainder taken from reference TRBV9 and TRBJ1-1, is DSGVTQTPKHLITATGQRVTLRCSPRSGDLSVYWYQQSLDQGLQFLIQYYNGEERAKGNILERFSAQQFPDLHSELNLSSLELGDSALYFCASSGQGGEKAFFGQGTRLTVV.

This chain uses TRBV10-3 with TRBJ2-7; 8 nucleotides align to TRBD2. The CDR3 spans 14 residues. J gave up 4 bases and V 10 bases, and 12 bases lay outside the gene matches. Germline CDR1 reads ENHRY; CDR2 reads SYGVKD. The CDR3 DNA is TGTGCCAACCCCTGGGGGACTAGTTGGTACGAGCAGTACTTC. It codes for CANPWGTSWYEQYF.

This chain links TRBV10-3 with TRBJ2-3, with D perhaps TRBD1 or TRBD2 (5 bases each). The CDR3 is 14 amino acids. V was pared by 5 bases and J by 1 base, with 10 bases between. The V gene's germline CDR1 is ENHRY and CDR2 SYGVKD. The CDR3 nucleotides read TGTGCCATCAGTCCAGGGAGTGGCACAGATACGCAGTATTTT. Amino acids: CAISPGSGTDTQYF.

This clone turned up a few times. V usage is TRBV7-9 and J usage is TRBJ2-2; D may be TRBD1 or TRBD2 (5 bases each). In germline, CDR1 is SEHNR, CDR2 FQNEAQ (reference sequence). Trimming left V 4 bases short and J 4 bases short, with 10 bases between. The CDR3 has 14 residues. The CDR3 bases are TGTGCCAGCAGCTCTGCAGGGACCACCGGGGAGCTGTTTTTT. This encodes CASSSAGTTGELFF.

The chain couples TRBV28 to TRBJ2-2; D is unresolved. There are 19 residues in the CDR3. Germline V CDR1 and CDR2: MDHEN, SYDVKM. The V end was cut by 7 bases, the J end by 0 bases, with 24 bases between. This CDR3 is CASTMPSSPWSANTGELFF. In DNA form, the CDR3 reads TGTGCCAGCACTATGCCCTCCTCCCCCTGGAGTGCGAACACCGGGGAGCTGTTTTTT.

This clone was seen a handful of times. The chain combines TRBV10-1 with TRBJ2-1, with TRBD2 matching over 8 bases. With 5 bases clipped from V and 6 bases from J, the junction kept 12 bases outside the gene matches. The CDR3 extends over 16 amino acids. Germline assignment: CDR1 WNHNN and CDR2 SYGVQD (reference sequence). The CDR3, as DNA: TGCGCCAGCAGTCATTCTTGGACTAGCCCGGGCAATGAGCAGTTCTTC. The encoded protein is CASSHSWTSPGNEQFF.

The chain's CDR3 is CASSTPGQLGQPQHF. DNA of the CDR3: TGTGCCAGCAGTACCCCGGGACAACTGGGCCAACCCCAGCATTTT. The chain combines TRBV6-2 or TRBV6-3 with TRBJ1-5; D is possibly TRBD1 (6 bases). V lost 5 bases and J lost 10, with 21 bases in between. The CDR3 runs 15 residues. The V gene's germline CDR1 is MNHEY and CDR2 SVGEGT.

This clone was found once. The V call is TRBV7-9, the J call TRBJ2-7; the match to TRBD1 covers 7 bases. The CDR3 runs to 12 residues. V dropped 5 bases and J dropped 6; count of bases not matched to a gene: 4. CDR1 is SEHNR, CDR2 FQNEAQ, per germline (reference sequence). The CDR3 coding sequence is TGTGCCAGCAGCCGGGACAGCTTCGAGCAGTACTTC. It translates to CASSRDSFEQYF.

This clone was recorded once. The CDR3 bases are TGTGCCAGCTCACCAAGCCAGGGGGAGGATTCACCCCTCCACTTT. It specifies CASSPSQGEDSPLHF. The gene calls are TRBV18 and TRBJ1-6; 7 bases are a match to TRBD1. Germline values: CDR1 KGHSH, CDR2 LQKENI. The CDR3 has 15 amino acids. Trimming at V came to 2 bases and at J to 8 bases, leaving 6 bases not matched to a gene.

This clone was counted only a few times. The chain employs TRBV10-3 and TRBJ2-7; D gene ambiguous. CDR1 and CDR2 from the germline V gene are ENHRY and SYGVKD. Trimming took off 4 bases at V and 1 base at J, with 5 bases between the two ends. The length of the CDR3 is 12 residues. The CDR3, as DNA: TGTGCCATCAGTGGTGGGTCCTACGAGCAGTACTTC. Its translation is CAISGGSYEQYF.

The chain uses TRBV7-9 and TRBJ2-2; D is undetermined. V shed 2 bases and J shed 6 bases, with 16 bases lying between them. This CDR3 spans 16 amino acids. CDR1 is SEHNR, CDR2 FQNEAQ, per germline (reference sequence). Here the CDR3 reads CASSLRVGKEAGELFF. The CDR3 DNA is TGTGCCAGCAGCTTACGGGTAGGGAAAGAAGCCGGGGAGCTGTTTTTT. The whole variable domain, filled in from reference TRBV7-9 and TRBJ2-2, reads DTGVSQNPRHKITKRGQNVTFRCDPISEHNRLYWYRQTLGQGPEFLTYFQNEAQLEKSRLLSDRFSAERPKGSFSTLEIQRTEQGDSAMYLCASSLRVGKEAGELFFGEGSRLTVL.

This rearrangement joins TRBV21-1 to TRBJ1-3. TRBV21-1 represents a pseudogene. The CDR3 has 20 residues. This chain's CDR3 is CASSGRHGTDYPDSGNTIYF. The CDR3 bases are TGTGCCAGCAGCGGCCGGCACGGGACGGACTATCCAGACTCTGGAAACACCATATATTTT.

The CDR3 nucleotides are TGTGCCAGCAGGTCTTTGGGGCGGGTGTCCACCGGGGAGCTGTTTTTT. Amino acid sequence: CASRSLGRVSTGELFF. The rearrangement links TRBV11-2 to TRBJ2-2; perhaps D is TRBD1 or TRBD2 (5 bases each). V dropped 6 bases and J dropped 4 bases, with 18 bases sitting between them. Germline values: CDR1 SGHAT, CDR2 FQNNGV. The CDR3 consists of 16 residues. Complete variable domain (other parts from reference TRBV11-2 and TRBJ2-2): EAGVAQSPRYKIIEKRQSVAFWCNPISGHATLYWYQQILGQGPKLLIQFQNNGVVDDSQLPKDRFSAERLKGVDSTLKIQPAKLEDSAVYLCASRSLGRVSTGELFFGEGSRLTVL.

The chain has TRBV20-1 and TRBJ2-3; D remains ambiguous. The V end lost 6 bases, the J end lost 4 bases, and 5 bases lay between the germline ends. In germline, CDR1 is DFQATT, CDR2 SNEGSKA (reference sequence). The CDR3 loop spans 10 amino acids. The CDR3 sequence is CSAFADTQYF. The CDR3, as DNA: TGCAGTGCCTTTGCAGATACGCAGTATTTT.

The genes are TRBV18 and TRBJ1-2, with D tentatively TRBD1 (6 bases). The CDR3 extends over 13 amino acids. Between the trimmed V and J ends, which lost 6 bases and 5 bases, there was a span of 13 bases. CDR1 is KGHSH, CDR2 LQKENI, per germline. The CDR3 region is CASSFDRTYGYTF. The CDR3 DNA sequence: TGTGCCAGCTCGTTCGACAGGACGTATGGCTACACCTTC.